These 23 T cell receptor beta chains came from one sample sequenced in a study of OX40 agonist ivuxolimab in advanced cancers. Method: immunoSEQ multiplex PCR; TCRdb's copy keeps in-frame clones and lacks some. Of 42,000 or so clones in the sample, about four fifths were seen once. Source: CD4+ or CD8+ T cells sorted from blood, taken in a trial of the OX40 agonist ivuxolimab. These receptors came from an adult with an advanced solid tumor such as melanoma, head and neck, liver or kidney cancer.

The chain joins TRBV28 to TRBJ2-7; D might be TRBD2 (5 bases). V was cut by 4 bases and J by 2 bases, with 18 bases left in between. CDR1 and CDR2 (germline): MDHEN, SYDVKM. The length of the CDR3 is 16 residues. As DNA, the CDR3 is TGTGCCAGCAGTTCAATGACTACCGCGCCGACCTACGAGCAGTACTTC. It yields the protein CASSSMTTAPTYEQYF.

V usage is TRBV5-1 and J usage is TRBJ1-6, with 8 positions matching TRBD1. Germline V gene lookup returns CDR1 SGHRS and CDR2 YFSETQ. Trimming cost V 4 bases and J 9 bases; bases outside gene matches: 6. CDR3 length: 14 amino acids. The CDR3 region is CASSVQGVFSPLHF. The DNA of the CDR3 is TGCGCCAGCAGCGTACAGGGGGTTTTTTCACCCCTCCACTTT.

This clone was recorded only once. The CDR3 DNA follows: TGTGCCTGGAGTGTGAGACTAGGGGAAAAACTGTTTTTT. Protein: CAWSVRLGEKLFF. The rearrangement joins TRBV30 to TRBJ1-4; D is unclear. The CDR3 has 13 amino acids. Germline V gene data show CDR1 as GTSNPN and CDR2 as SVGIG (reference sequence). The V end was cut by 0 bases, the J end by 8 bases, with 10 bases between. The full variable domain, in which reference TRBV30 and TRBJ1-4 provide the parts outside the CDR3, is SQTIHQWPATLVQPVGSPLSLECTVEGTSNPNLYWYRQAAGRGLQLLFYSVGIGQISSEVPQNLSASRPQDRQFILSSKKLLLSDSGFYLCAWSVRLGEKLFFGSGTQLSVL.

The rearrangement links TRBV6-4 to TRBJ2-3; D gene uncertain. Germline CDR1 is MRHNA and CDR2 is SNTAGT. The CDR3 consists of 14 residues. Trimming pared 2 bases from V and 2 bases from J, leaving 8 bases between. The CDR3 nucleotides read TGTGCCAGCAGTGACCGGCTAGACACAGATACGCAGTATTTT. This gives the protein CASSDRLDTDTQYF.

This sequence joins TRBV2 and TRBJ2-7; TRBD1 is a possible D gene (6 bases). From germline, CDR1 is SNHLY and CDR2 FYNNEI. The CDR3 extends over 13 amino acids. The germline V and J ends were trimmed by 4 bases and 6 bases, with 13 bases remaining between them. The CDR3 spells CASSGTDSGEQYF. The CDR3 nucleotides are TGTGCCAGCAGTGGGACAGACTCGGGCGAGCAGTACTTC.

This clone was recorded only once. The V gene is TRBV2, the J gene TRBJ1-5, with D hard to call. Deletions cut 6 bases from V and 0 bases from J, with 6 bases between. The CDR3 runs 13 residues. Per germline, CDR1 SNHLY and CDR2 FYNNEI. The CDR3 region has the DNA TGTGCCAGCAGGACACATAGCAATCAGCCCCAGCATTTT. This sequence encodes CASRTHSNQPQHF.

This chain uses TRBV6-5 with TRBJ1-2, with D possibly matching TRBD1 (5 bases). V lost 2 bases and J lost 8, with 12 bases in between. The CDR3 totals 13 residues. Germline V lookup: CDR1 MNHEY, CDR2 SVGAGI. CDR3 in amino acids: CASSYRGRGGYTF. The CDR3 coding sequence is TGTGCCAGCAGTTACCGGGGCCGCGGCGGCTACACCTTC.

This chain links TRBV2 with TRBJ2-5; no firm D call. Trimming removed 7 bases at V and 5 bases at J, with 11 bases between. CDR1 and CDR2 (germline): SNHLY, FYNNEI. The CDR3 is 12 amino acids. CDR3 DNA sequence: TGTGCCAGCATCCTGAAGTGGGAGACCCAGTACTTC. This gives the protein CASILKWETQYF.

The chain links TRBV6-5 to TRBJ1-2, with D tentatively TRBD1 (6 bases). This CDR3 is 14 amino acids long. Germline lookup yields CDR1 MNHEY and CDR2 SVGAGI. Trimming pared 7 bases from V and 5 bases from J, leaving 17 bases between. CDR3 region: CASTTGSISYGYTF. The CDR3 DNA sequence: TGTGCCAGCACAACAGGGTCTATCTCGTATGGCTACACCTTC.

The chain has TRBV27 and TRBJ2-2; D is ambiguous. Germline V gene data show CDR1 as MNHEY and CDR2 as SMNVEV (reference sequence). CDR3 length: 13 amino acids. Trimming took 1 base from V and 6 from J, leaving 6 bases between them. The CDR3 sequence: CASSLLIAGELFF. The CDR3 bases are TGTGCCAGCAGTTTATTAATCGCCGGGGAGCTGTTTTTT.

This chain connects TRBV4-1 to TRBJ2-1; tentative D call: TRBD2 (7 bases). V was shortened by 4 bases and J by 7 bases, with 11 bases between the two germline ends. The CDR3 is made up of 13 amino acids. CDR1 MGHRA and CDR2 YSYEKL come from the germline V gene. CDR3 residues: CASSLGGPNEQFF. The CDR3 DNA reads TGCGCCAGCAGCCTGGGGGGGCCGAATGAGCAGTTCTTC.

CDR3 region: CASGQSGRDTDTQYF. The CDR3 DNA follows: TGCGCCAGCGGACAGAGCGGGAGGGACACAGATACGCAGTATTTT. The V call is TRBV5-1, the J call TRBJ2-3, with 10 bases lining up with TRBD2. The V segment lost 7 bases and the J segment 2 bases; nucleotides outside the gene matches: 7. This CDR3 region has 15 residues. CDR1 and CDR2 (germline): SGHRS, YFSETQ.

This clone was observed a single time. The chain combines TRBV28 with TRBJ2-2; possibly TRBD1 for D (6 bases). The germline V gene encodes CDR1 MDHEN and CDR2 SYDVKM. This CDR3 contains 17 residues. The V and J ends lost 3 bases and 1 base respectively, with 15 bases between them. CDR3: CASSFILGAENTGELFF. The CDR3 nucleotides read TGTGCCAGCAGTTTTATTCTGGGGGCGGAGAACACCGGGGAGCTGTTTTTT.

The chain carries TRBV5-6 and TRBJ2-7, with D hard to call. CDR3 length: 14 residues. Trimming removed 4 bases from V and 4 bases from J, with 15 bases in between. Germline values: CDR1 SGHDT, CDR2 YYEEEE. CDR3 residues: CASSGRWVPYEQYF. CDR3 DNA sequence: TGTGCCAGCAGCGGGCGGTGGGTACCTTACGAGCAGTACTTC.

This sequence joins TRBV6-5 and TRBJ2-7; maybe TRBD2 (5 bases). Trimming cost V 5 bases and J 5 bases, with 13 bases left between them. Germline CDR1 is MNHEY and CDR2 is SVGAGI. The length of the CDR3 is 13 residues. CDR3 sequence: CASSAAAAHEQYF. CDR3 in DNA: TGTGCCAGCAGTGCGGCAGCGGCCCACGAGCAGTACTTC.

V and J are TRBV28 and TRBJ2-7; 10 bases fit TRBD2. Germline V lookup: CDR1 MDHEN, CDR2 SYDVKM. V shed 2 bases and J 5 bases; nucleotides not matched to a gene: 3. This CDR3 has 14 residues. The chain's CDR3 is CASSLASGRDEQYF. CDR3 DNA: TGTGCCAGCAGTTTAGCTAGCGGGAGAGACGAGCAGTACTTC.

Only a few counts were recorded for this clone. The chain couples TRBV5-4 to TRBJ1-2; no firm D call. The CDR3 has 17 residues. CDR1 is SGHNT, CDR2 YYREEE, per germline (reference sequence). Trimming cost V 5 bases and J 4 bases, with 24 bases left between them. The CDR3 sequence is CASRDGERPIPLYGYTF. DNA of the CDR3: TGTGCCAGCAGGGACGGAGAAAGACCAATCCCTCTCTATGGCTACACCTTC. The full variable domain, in which reference TRBV5-4 and TRBJ1-2 provide the parts outside the CDR3, is ETGVTQSPTHLIKTRGQQVTLRCSSQSGHNTVSWYQQALGQGPQFIFQYYREEENGRGNFPPRFSGLQFPNYSSELNVNALELDDSALYLCASRDGERPIPLYGYTFGSGTRLTVV.

The genes are TRBV5-1 and TRBJ2-2, with D possibly matching TRBD2 (6 bases). Per the germline V gene, CDR1 is SGHRS and CDR2 is YFSETQ. CDR3 size: 15 residues. Trimming shortened V by 4 bases and J by 0 bases, and 10 bases separated the two germline ends. CDR3 nucleotides: TGCGCCAGCAGCCCTAGGGACTCGAACACCGGGGAGCTGTTTTTT. Amino acid sequence: CASSPRDSNTGELFF.

The V call is TRBV7-8, the J call TRBJ1-4; maybe TRBD1 (5 bases). The CDR3 is made up of 15 amino acids. Trimming took off 5 bases at V and 3 bases at J, with 13 bases between the two ends. The V gene's germline CDR1 is SGHVS and CDR2 FQNEAQ. For the CDR3, the DNA is TGTGCCAGCAGCGCCCTTGGGGCGGCTAATGAAAAACTGTTTTTT. This translates into CASSALGAANEKLFF.

J is TRBJ2-2 and V is TRBV15, with 10 bases identical to TRBD2. This CDR3 spans 15 amino acids. Looked up from germline, CDR1 is LNHNV and CDR2 is YYDKDF (reference sequence). V lost 5 bases and J lost 9; bases outside the gene matches: 9. The DNA for the CDR3 is TGTGCCACCAGCGGGGAGCGGGAGGGCCTCAGGGAGCTGTTTTTT. Its protein is CATSGEREGLRELFF.

This clone was seen a handful of times. The chain links TRBV2 to TRBJ2-1, with D unresolved. Deletions cut 8 bases from V and 0 bases from J, with 11 bases between. Germline V gene lookup returns CDR1 SNHLY and CDR2 FYNNEI. The CDR3 length is 14 residues. The CDR3 here is CASARVSSYNEQFF. The CDR3 nucleotides are TGTGCCAGCGCCCGGGTTAGCTCCTACAATGAGCAGTTCTTC.

The table lists this clone with a few counts. The chain has TRBV9 and TRBJ2-5, with 8 bases matching TRBD2. The CDR3 covers 18 residues. Germline values: CDR1 SGDLS, CDR2 YYNGEE. V lost 0 bases and J lost 4; bases outside the gene matches: 14. For the CDR3, the DNA is TGTGCCAGCAGCGTAGCCAGCGGGGGCACCTTAGTCCGAGAGACCCAGTACTTC. As protein: CASSVASGGTLVRETQYF.

V usage is TRBV5-6 and J usage is TRBJ1-1; tentative D call: TRBD1 (5 bases). CDR3 size: 13 residues. The V gene's germline CDR1 is SGHDT and CDR2 YYEEEE. V lost 2 bases, J lost 1 base, and 6 bases lay in between. CDR3 DNA: TGTGCCAGCAGCTTAACAGGGAACACTGAAGCTTTCTTT. Translation gives CASSLTGNTEAFF.